The 31 T cell receptor beta chains below were found in one sample sequenced in a study of CD8+ T cells in alopecia areata. Following RNA extraction, reverse transcription yielded cDNA that acted as the sequencing template. Libraries were prepared by immunoSEQ multiplex PCR; TCRdb keeps only in-frame clonotypes and omits some of them. Of tens of thousands of clones detected, 50% to 75% appear once; the ten largest clones hold more than 15%. Sequencing used CD8+ T cells sorted from blood, obtained at week 0. All receptors come from a human donor with alopecia areata.

This chain links TRBV2 with TRBJ2-3; D could derive from TRBD1 or TRBD2 (5 bases each). Germline assignment: CDR1 SNHLY and CDR2 FYNNEI. Trimming pared 8 bases from V and 0 bases from J, leaving 12 bases between. CDR3 length equals 14 residues. Here the CDR3 reads CASEGPSSTDTQYF. The CDR3 DNA is TGTGCCAGCGAGGGGCCGTCTAGCACAGATACGCAGTATTTT. Full variable domain (remainder filled in from reference TRBV2 and TRBJ2-3): EPEVTQTPSHQVTQMGQEVILRCVPISNHLYFYWYRQILGQKVEFLVSFYNNEISEKSEIFDDQFSVERPDGSNFTLKIRSTKLEDSAMYFCASEGPSSTDTQYFGPGTRLTVL.

V usage is TRBV6-5 and J usage is TRBJ2-3; D is undetermined. The V end lost 6 bases, the J end lost 4 bases, and 17 bases lay between the germline ends. The CDR3 loop spans 15 amino acids. The germline gives CDR1 MNHEY, CDR2 SVGAGI. CDR3 amino acids: CASSPVLGLADTQYF. DNA of the CDR3: TGTGCCAGCAGCCCGGTCCTCGGGTTGGCAGATACGCAGTATTTT.

J is TRBJ2-7 and V is TRBV5-1; possibly TRBD2 for D (6 bases). Deletions cut 3 bases from V and 0 bases from J, with 10 bases between. The CDR3 spans 14 residues. In germline, CDR1 is SGHRS, CDR2 YFSETQ. The CDR3 spells CASSWRGSSYEQYF. In DNA form, the CDR3 reads TGCGCCAGCAGCTGGCGGGGCAGCTCCTACGAGCAGTACTTC. Filled out from reference TRBV5-1 and TRBJ2-7, the complete variable domain reads KAGVTQTPRYLIKTRGQQVTLSCSPISGHRSVSWYQQTPGQGLQFLFEYFSETQRNKGNFPGRFSGRQFSNSRSEMNVSTLELGDSALYLCASSWRGSSYEQYFGPGTRLTVT.

V is TRBV29-1 and J is TRBJ1-2; a weak D match, TRBD1 (6 bases). This CDR3 spans 13 amino acids. CDR1 SQVTM and CDR2 ANQGSEA come from the germline V gene. V was trimmed by 3 bases and J by 1 base, leaving 9 bases between them. The CDR3 DNA follows: TGCAGCGTTGAGGGGGGGCATAACTATGGCTACACCTTC. Protein product: CSVEGGHNYGYTF.

This chain uses TRBV10-3 with TRBJ2-3; D uncertain. V was shortened by 8 bases and J by 3 bases, with 15 bases between the two germline ends. CDR3 length: 14 amino acids. In germline, CDR1 is ENHRY, CDR2 SYGVKD. Written as DNA, the CDR3 is TGTGCCATCGCCCTTCCAGACGCTACAGATACGCAGTATTTT. It is translated as CAIALPDATDTQYF.

The rearrangement links TRBV28 to TRBJ2-5; tentatively, D is TRBD2 (5 bases). Trimming stripped 6 bases from V and 5 bases from J, with 16 bases between. The CDR3 totals 14 residues. Germline V CDR1 and CDR2: MDHEN, SYDVKM. DNA of the CDR3: TGTGCCAGCAGCTTGCTTTCGGGGTGGGAGACCCAGTACTTC. It encodes CASSLLSGWETQYF.

The V call is TRBV27, the J call TRBJ1-1; D call uncertain. Per germline, CDR1 MNHEY and CDR2 SMNVEV (reference sequence). Between the trimmed V and J ends, which lost 3 bases and 1 base, there was a span of 6 bases. The CDR3 has 13 amino acids. This CDR3 is CASSLASNTEAFF. The CDR3 region has the DNA TGTGCCAGCAGTTTGGCTTCGAACACTGAAGCTTTCTTT.

The chain employs TRBV5-1 and TRBJ1-5, with D perhaps TRBD1 (6 bases). V lost 2 bases and J lost 5, with 14 bases in between. The CDR3 is made up of 15 amino acids. Per the germline V gene, CDR1 is SGHRS and CDR2 is YFSETQ. CDR3 sequence (DNA): TGCGCCAGCAGCTTCAGGGGAGGTTTCGATCAGCCCCAGCATTTT. This codes for CASSFRGGFDQPQHF.

V usage is TRBV29-1 and J usage is TRBJ1-2; the D is unclear. The CDR3 extends over 11 amino acids. Trimming pared 3 bases from V and 4 bases from J, leaving 6 bases between. Germline V lookup: CDR1 SQVTM, CDR2 ANQGSEA. The DNA of the CDR3 is TGCAGCGTTGATACAGTCTATGGCTACACCTTC. Amino acids: CSVDTVYGYTF.

This clone came up a few times. The CDR3 sequence: CASSAGLYGDTEAFF. The CDR3 coding sequence is TGTGCCAGCAGCGCGGGATTGTACGGGGACACTGAAGCTTTCTTT. The V gene is TRBV7-9, the J gene TRBJ1-1; D unresolved. Germline lookup yields CDR1 SEHNR and CDR2 FQNEAQ (reference sequence). The CDR3 totals 15 residues. Trimming cost V 5 bases and J 3 bases, with 16 bases left between them. The whole variable domain, remainder taken from reference TRBV7-9 and TRBJ1-1, is DTGVSQNPRHKITKRGQNVTFRCDPISEHNRLYWYRQTLGQGPEFLTYFQNEAQLEKSRLLSDRFSAERPKGSFSTLEIQRTEQGDSAMYLCASSAGLYGDTEAFFGQGTRLTVV.

V is TRBV10-3 and J is TRBJ2-5; D not certain. Trimming stripped 6 bases from V and 5 bases from J, with 19 bases between. In germline, CDR1 is ENHRY, CDR2 SYGVKD. The CDR3 is made up of 15 amino acids. CDR3 amino acids: CAISLIGHKAETQYF. DNA of the CDR3: TGTGCCATCAGCTTGATCGGGCATAAAGCCGAGACCCAGTACTTC.

The genes are TRBV4-2 and TRBJ1-1, with 7 bases lining up with TRBD1. Germline V gives CDR1 LGHNA, CDR2 YNFKEQ. The CDR3 is 15 amino acids. V dropped 0 bases and J dropped 3; count of bases not matched to a gene: 4. CDR3 sequence reads: CASSQEEGAHTEAFF. CDR3 coding DNA: TGTGCCAGCAGCCAAGAGGAGGGGGCCCACACTGAAGCTTTCTTT.

The chain joins TRBV29-1 to TRBJ2-1; 15 positions match TRBD2. CDR1 and CDR2 from the germline V gene are SQVTM and ANQGSEA. V lost 6 bases and J lost 8; bases outside the gene matches: 14. The CDR3 consists of 17 residues. This CDR3 reads CSVDTPGLAGGGDEQFF. As DNA, the CDR3 is TGCAGCGTAGATACCCCGGGACTAGCGGGAGGAGGGGATGAGCAGTTCTTC.

The chain carries TRBV29-1 and TRBJ2-1, with 7 positions matching TRBD1. The V gene's germline CDR1 is SQVTM and CDR2 ANQGSEA. CDR3 size: 15 residues. V shed 8 bases, J shed 10 bases, and the junction held 20 bases outside the gene matches. The CDR3: CSSRDSRYGVGEQFF. CDR3 sequence (DNA): TGCAGCAGCCGGGACAGCCGGTACGGGGTGGGGGAGCAGTTCTTC.

The gene calls are TRBV4-1 and TRBJ2-7, with 7 bases fitting TRBD2. The germline V gene encodes CDR1 MGHRA and CDR2 YSYEKL. With 2 bases clipped from V and 3 bases from J, the junction kept 10 bases outside the gene matches. The CDR3 loop spans 16 amino acids. The CDR3 spells CASSQSMEGGSYEQYF. The CDR3 region has the DNA TGCGCCAGCAGCCAATCAATGGAGGGAGGGAGCTACGAGCAGTACTTC.

This chain links TRBV7-3 with TRBJ1-1, with a possible D match to TRBD1 (5 bases). Trimming cost V 5 bases and J 0 bases, with 7 bases left between them. Germline V gene lookup returns CDR1 SGHTA and CDR2 FQGTGA. CDR3 length equals 13 residues. The CDR3 DNA sequence: TGTGCCAGCAGCGCAGGGATGAACACTGAAGCTTTCTTT. The encoded protein is CASSAGMNTEAFF.

This clone was picked up a small number of times. The chain has TRBV29-1 and TRBJ1-2, with D possibly being TRBD1 (5 bases). The CDR3 length is 11 residues. In germline, CDR1 is SQVTM, CDR2 ANQGSEA. V lost 8 bases, J lost 8 bases, and 15 bases lay in between. The CDR3 coding sequence is TGCAGCCTTGGGACGGAAGTCGGCTACACCTTC. It encodes CSLGTEVGYTF. Variable domain in full (rest from reference TRBV29-1 and TRBJ1-2): SAVISQKPSRDICQRGTSLTIQCQVDSQVTMMFWYRQQPGQSLTLIATANQGSEATYESGFVIDKFPISRPNLTFSTLTVSNMSPEDSSIYLCSLGTEVGYTFGSGTRLTVV.

This clone was recorded a few times. This chain links TRBV13 with TRBJ2-7; 7 bases are a match to TRBD2. Germline V gene sequence: CDR1 PRHDT, CDR2 FYEKMQ (reference sequence). The ends lost 1 base at V and 2 bases at J; junction bases unmatched: 5. The CDR3 length is 15 residues. CDR3 in amino acids: CASSLEGGPAYEQYF. As DNA, the CDR3 is TGTGCCAGCAGCTTAGAGGGAGGGCCGGCCTACGAGCAGTACTTC.

The sample holds one count of this clone. The CDR3 here is CASRLFVEDTGELFF. CDR3 DNA: TGTGCCAGCCGCTTATTTGTGGAGGACACCGGGGAGCTGTTTTTT. The chain carries TRBV27 and TRBJ2-2; maybe TRBD2 (5 bases). Trimming removed 8 bases from V and 3 bases from J, with 16 bases in between. CDR3 size: 15 residues. In germline, CDR1 is MNHEY, CDR2 SMNVEV (reference sequence).

The chain uses TRBV7-9 and TRBJ2-7; 7 positions match TRBD1. Germline V gives CDR1 SEHNR, CDR2 FQNEAQ (reference sequence). The CDR3 is 16 residues long. The junction had 10 bases not matched to a gene; V was cut back by 5 bases and J by 0 bases. CDR3 protein: CASSGAQGHHSYEQYF. The CDR3 DNA is TGTGCCAGCAGCGGAGCACAGGGGCACCACTCCTACGAGCAGTACTTC.

This clone was recorded a few times. V is TRBV29-1 and J is TRBJ2-7; the match to TRBD1 covers 10 bases. The germline V gene encodes CDR1 SQVTM and CDR2 ANQGSEA. The length of the CDR3 is 14 residues. V shed 4 bases and J 2 bases; nucleotides not matched to a gene: 5. CDR3 residues: CSVGRTGGPYEQYF. CDR3 sequence (DNA): TGCAGCGTTGGTCGGACAGGGGGACCCTACGAGCAGTACTTC.

The chain carries TRBV4-1 and TRBJ1-6; D not certain. The CDR3 covers 16 residues. The germline gives CDR1 MGHRA, CDR2 YSYEKL. Deletions cut 2 bases from V and 1 base from J, with 9 bases between. Here the CDR3 DNA reads TGCGCCAGCAGCCAAAGGGAAGGATCCTATAATTCACCCCTCCACTTT. Encoded protein: CASSQREGSYNSPLHF.

This chain's CDR3 is CAWSATSGRREQYF. In nucleotides, the CDR3 is TGTGCCTGGAGCGCGACTAGCGGGAGACGAGAGCAGTACTTC. This chain connects TRBV30 to TRBJ2-7; 12 bases line up with TRBD2. Germline-derived CDR1 and CDR2 are GTSNPN and SVGIG (reference sequence). This CDR3 is 14 amino acids long. After removal of 3 bases from V and 7 bases from J, the junction contained 7 bases not matched to a gene. The full variable domain, with the rest looked up from reference TRBV30 and TRBJ2-7, is SQTIHQWPATLVQPVGSPLSLECTVEGTSNPNLYWYRQAAGRGLQLLFYSVGIGQISSEVPQNLSASRPQDRQFILSSKKLLLSDSGFYLCAWSATSGRREQYFGPGTRLTVT.

The V call is TRBV2, the J call TRBJ1-2; 8 nucleotides match TRBD1. This CDR3 is built from 15 residues. The germline CDR1 and CDR2 sequences are SNHLY and FYNNEI. J lost 6 bases, V lost 4 bases, and 10 bases had no gene match. The CDR3 DNA follows: TGTGCCAGCAGTGGATGGACAGGGCGCGGGAATGGCTACACCTTC. Translated, it gives CASSGWTGRGNGYTF.

The chain uses TRBV29-1 and TRBJ1-2; TRBD1 matches at 7 bases. There are 13 residues in the CDR3. CDR1 is SQVTM and CDR2 is ANQGSEA in the germline V gene. Trimming at V came to 7 bases and at J to 5 bases, leaving 10 bases not matched to a gene. This CDR3 is CSDHRGYRYGYTF. In DNA form, the CDR3 reads TGCAGCGACCACAGGGGATATCGGTATGGCTACACCTTC.

In this sample, this clone turned up once. The chain combines TRBV15 with TRBJ1-5; maybe TRBD1 (6 bases). Germline values: CDR1 LNHNV, CDR2 YYDKDF (reference sequence). The CDR3 extends over 15 amino acids. With 3 bases removed from V and 6 bases from J, the gap between germline ends came to 15 bases. DNA for the CDR3: TGTGCCACCAGCAGGGAGGGGGTAGGGCCTCAGCCCCAGCATTTT. It is translated as CATSREGVGPQPQHF. Together with reference TRBV15 and TRBJ1-5, the CDR3 gives the full variable domain: DAMVIQNPRYQVTQFGKPVTLSCSQTLNHNVMYWYQQKSSQAPKLLFHYYDKDFNNEADTPDNFQSRRPNTSFCFLDIRSPGLGDTAMYLCATSREGVGPQPQHFGDGTRLSIL.

Regarding this clone: Relative to the germline gene, one junction end is altered; a read error may explain this. This chain links TRBV4-1 with TRBJ2-5, with TRBD2 matching 7 bases. The germline gives CDR1 MGHRA, CDR2 YSYEKL. The CDR3 is made up of 15 amino acids. The CDR3 protein is CASSQIAGDQETQYF. The CDR3 DNA reads TGTGCCAGCAGCCAAATCGCGGGGGACCAAGAGACCCAGTACTTC.

This clone has a single count. The chain employs TRBV27 and TRBJ2-7; 9 bases agree with TRBD1. This CDR3 has 14 residues. V dropped 5 bases and J dropped 5; count of bases not matched to a gene: 7. Germline-derived CDR1 and CDR2 are MNHEY and SMNVEV (reference sequence). The DNA of the CDR3 is TGTGCCAGCAGTCTTGACAGGGGGTACCACGAGCAGTACTTC. It codes for CASSLDRGYHEQYF.

This chain joins TRBV27 and TRBJ2-5, with 7 nucleotides matching TRBD1. Germline trimming cut 1 base from V and 2 bases from J; bases unmatched to any gene: 4. CDR3 length: 15 amino acids. Germline CDR1 reads MNHEY; CDR2 reads SMNVEV (reference sequence). CDR3 loop: CASSLLGGLQETQYF. In DNA, the CDR3 is TGTGCCAGCAGTTTATTAGGGGGCCTGCAAGAGACCCAGTACTTC.

V and J are TRBV30 and TRBJ2-1; TRBD2 matches at 8 bases. V was pared by 5 bases and J by 0 bases, with 6 bases of the junction left unmatched. The CDR3 has 15 amino acids. CDR1 GTSNPN and CDR2 SVGIG come from the germline V gene (reference sequence). In DNA form, the CDR3 reads TGTGCCTGGGGGACTAGTCCCATCTCCTACAATGAGCAGTTCTTC. This sequence encodes CAWGTSPISYNEQFF.

This rearrangement joins TRBV7-3 to TRBJ1-2, with 8 bases fitting TRBD1. Germline V gene sequence: CDR1 SGHTA, CDR2 FQGTGA. This CDR3 contains 13 residues. The ends lost 4 bases at V and 4 bases at J; junction bases unmatched: 2. Here the CDR3 DNA reads TGTGCCAGCAGCTATGACAGGGGCTATGGCTACACCTTC. This sequence encodes CASSYDRGYGYTF.